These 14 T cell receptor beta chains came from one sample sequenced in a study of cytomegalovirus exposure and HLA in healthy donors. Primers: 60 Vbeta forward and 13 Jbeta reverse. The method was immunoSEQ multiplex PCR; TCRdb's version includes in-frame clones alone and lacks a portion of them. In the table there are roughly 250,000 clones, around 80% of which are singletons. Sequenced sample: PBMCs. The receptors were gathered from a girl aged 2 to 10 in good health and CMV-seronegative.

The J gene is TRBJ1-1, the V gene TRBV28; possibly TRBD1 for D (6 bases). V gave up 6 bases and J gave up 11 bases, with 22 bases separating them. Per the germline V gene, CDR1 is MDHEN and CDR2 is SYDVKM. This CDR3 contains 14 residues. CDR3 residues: CASRPAGDKATAFF. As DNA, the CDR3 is TGTGCCAGCAGGCCGGCAGGGGACAAGGCGACGGCTTTCTTT.

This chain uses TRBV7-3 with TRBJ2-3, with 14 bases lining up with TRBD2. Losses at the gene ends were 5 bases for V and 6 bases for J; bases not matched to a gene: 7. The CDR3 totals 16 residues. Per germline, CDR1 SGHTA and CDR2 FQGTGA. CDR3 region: CASSAATSGGADTQYF. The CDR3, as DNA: TGTGCCAGCAGCGCAGCGACTAGCGGGGGGGCTGATACGCAGTATTTT.

Here the CDR3 reads CASSLGGTGIYEQYF. Written as DNA, the CDR3 is TGTGCCAGCAGCCTGGGAGGGACAGGGATCTACGAGCAGTACTTC. The chain joins TRBV5-4 to TRBJ2-7; the match to TRBD1 covers 9 bases. The ends lost 4 bases at V and 3 bases at J; junction bases unmatched: 8. Germline lookup yields CDR1 SGHNT and CDR2 YYREEE (reference sequence). This CDR3 has 15 amino acids.

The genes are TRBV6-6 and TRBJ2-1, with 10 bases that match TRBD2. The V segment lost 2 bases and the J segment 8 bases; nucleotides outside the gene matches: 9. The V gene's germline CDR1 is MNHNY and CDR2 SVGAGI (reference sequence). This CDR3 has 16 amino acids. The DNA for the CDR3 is TGTGCCAGCAGTTACACAAAGCGGGAGGGGGGGGATGAGCAGTTCTTC. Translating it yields CASSYTKREGGDEQFF.

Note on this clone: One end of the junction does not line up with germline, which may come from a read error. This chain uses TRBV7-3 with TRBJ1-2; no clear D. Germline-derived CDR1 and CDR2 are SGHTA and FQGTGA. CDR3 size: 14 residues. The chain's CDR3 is CASSLTPGISGYTF. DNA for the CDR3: TGTGCCAGCAGCCTAACCCCGGGTATCAGTGGCTACACCTTC.

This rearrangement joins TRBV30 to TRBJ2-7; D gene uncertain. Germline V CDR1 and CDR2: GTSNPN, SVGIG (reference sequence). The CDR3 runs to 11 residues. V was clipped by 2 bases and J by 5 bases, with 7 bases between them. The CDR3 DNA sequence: TGTGCCTGGAGTTTTTCTGACGAGCAGTACTTC. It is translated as CAWSFSDEQYF.

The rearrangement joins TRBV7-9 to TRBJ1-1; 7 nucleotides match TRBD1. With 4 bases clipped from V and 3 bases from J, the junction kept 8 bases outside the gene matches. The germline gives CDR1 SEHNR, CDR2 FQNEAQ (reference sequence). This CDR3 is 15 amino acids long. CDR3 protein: CASSSRQGFDTEAFF. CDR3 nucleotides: TGTGCCAGCAGCTCCCGACAGGGATTCGACACTGAAGCTTTCTTT.

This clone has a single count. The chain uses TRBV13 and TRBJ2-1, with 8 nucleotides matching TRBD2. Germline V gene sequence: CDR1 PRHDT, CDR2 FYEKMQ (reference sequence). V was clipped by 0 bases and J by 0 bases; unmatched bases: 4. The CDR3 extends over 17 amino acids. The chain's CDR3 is CASSLGLAGLSYNEQFF. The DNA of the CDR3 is TGTGCCAGCAGCTTAGGGTTAGCGGGACTCTCCTACAATGAGCAGTTCTTC.

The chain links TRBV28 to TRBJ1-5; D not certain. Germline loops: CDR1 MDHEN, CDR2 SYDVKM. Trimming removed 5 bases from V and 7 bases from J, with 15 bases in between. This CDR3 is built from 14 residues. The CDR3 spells CASSPWAGSQPQHF. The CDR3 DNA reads TGTGCCAGCAGTCCATGGGCAGGTTCCCAGCCCCAGCATTTT.

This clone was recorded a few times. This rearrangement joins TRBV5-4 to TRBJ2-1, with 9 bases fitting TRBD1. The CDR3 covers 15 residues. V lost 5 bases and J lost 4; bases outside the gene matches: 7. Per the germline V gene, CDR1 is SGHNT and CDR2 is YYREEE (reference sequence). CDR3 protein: CASRWGQGGYNEQFF. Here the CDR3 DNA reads TGTGCCAGCAGGTGGGGACAGGGAGGGTACAATGAGCAGTTCTTC.

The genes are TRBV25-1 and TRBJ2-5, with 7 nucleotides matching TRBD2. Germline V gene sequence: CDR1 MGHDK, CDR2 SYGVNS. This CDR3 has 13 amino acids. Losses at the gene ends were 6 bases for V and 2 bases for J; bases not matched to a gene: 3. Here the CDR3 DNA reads TGTGCCAGCAGGCGGGGGAGTCAAGAGACCCAGTACTTC. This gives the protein CASRRGSQETQYF. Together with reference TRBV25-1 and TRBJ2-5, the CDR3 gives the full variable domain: EADIYQTPRYLVIGTGKKITLECSQTMGHDKMYWYQQDPGMELHLIHYSYGVNSTEKGDLSSESTVSRIRTEHFPLTLESARPSHTSQYLCASRRGSQETQYFGPGTRLLVL.

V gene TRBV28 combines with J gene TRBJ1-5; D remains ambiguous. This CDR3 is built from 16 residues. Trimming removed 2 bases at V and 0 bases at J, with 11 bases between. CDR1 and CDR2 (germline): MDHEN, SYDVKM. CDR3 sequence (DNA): TGTGCCAGCAGTTTACGGACCGGGGATAGCAATCAGCCCCAGCATTTT. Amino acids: CASSLRTGDSNQPQHF.

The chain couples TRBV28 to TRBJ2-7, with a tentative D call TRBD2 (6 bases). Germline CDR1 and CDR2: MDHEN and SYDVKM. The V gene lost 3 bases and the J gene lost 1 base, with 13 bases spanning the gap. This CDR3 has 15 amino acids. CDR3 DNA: TGTGCCAGCAGTTTTCCCGGGAGTGGTTCCTACGAGCAGTACTTC. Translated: CASSFPGSGSYEQYF.

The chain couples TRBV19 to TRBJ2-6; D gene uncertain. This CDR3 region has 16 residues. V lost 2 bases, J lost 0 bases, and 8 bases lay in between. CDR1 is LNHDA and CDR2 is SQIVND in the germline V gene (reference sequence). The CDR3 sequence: CASSITITSGANVLTF. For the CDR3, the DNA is TGTGCCAGTAGTATAACTATTACCTCTGGGGCCAACGTCCTGACTTTC.